The 15 T cell receptor beta chains presented below share a single source sample, sequenced in a study of CXCR3-negative and CXCR3-positive naive CD8 T cells. General study findings and limits: TRB CDR3s were more hydrophobic in CXCR3-positive than in CXCR3-negative naive cells.

These receptors have no known antigen. It was by 5' RACE with UMI labels that the TRB cDNA libraries were prepared. TCRdb reprocessed the 5' RACE reads and keeps a single row for each CDR3 protein, giving no DNA. The clone table shows roughly 130,000 distinct CDR3 sequences, with the ten largest holding about 0.61%. Input material: naive CXCR3+ CD8+ T cells from blood. Subset reported: CD45RO-CCR7+CD27+CD95- naive CD8+ T cells expressing CXCR3 (TNR3+). The receptors derive from a human donor in good health. Some clones in this sample may be carry-over from other donors' samples.

V usage is TRBV19 and J usage is TRBJ2-1; TCRdb's D call, TRBD2, is unchecked because there is no DNA. The germline CDR1 and CDR2 sequences are LNHDA and SQIVND (reference sequence). The CDR3 sequence is 16 residues long. CDR3 residues: CASSIRPGLANNEQFF.

This chain links TRBV29-1 with TRBJ1-2. CDR1 is SQVTM, CDR2 ANQGSEA, per germline. The CDR3 length is 12 residues. This chain's CDR3 is CSVDGLDYGYTF.

The chain employs TRBV5-4 and TRBJ2-7. The germline V gene has CDR1 SGHNT and CDR2 YYREEE (reference sequence). This CDR3 region has 14 residues. The CDR3 is CASSLDGASYEQYF.

J is TRBJ2-7 and V is TRBV5-1; as DNA is missing, the TRBD1 call by TCRdb cannot be tested. In germline, CDR1 is SGHRS, CDR2 YFSETQ. The CDR3 covers 15 residues. The CDR3 protein is CASSILPGQGYEQYF.

This chain links TRBV28 with TRBJ2-1; TCRdb's assignment of TRBD2 cannot be checked, as there is no DNA. Germline V gene sequence: CDR1 MDHEN, CDR2 SYDVKM. The length of the CDR3 is 18 residues. CDR3 region: CASSVGLAGGPSYNEQFF.

The chain is built from TRBV6-2 or TRBV6-3 and TRBJ1-1. The CDR3 sequence is 14 residues long. Germline V lookup: CDR1 MNHEY, CDR2 SVGEGT. CDR3 region: CASRITQGNTEAFF.

The chain recombines TRBV30 with TRBJ2-7; absent DNA, TCRdb's TRBD2 call cannot be checked. Germline-derived CDR1 and CDR2 are GTSNPN and SVGIG (reference sequence). This CDR3 region has 14 residues. The CDR3 loop reads CAWSLGAGGDEQYF.

The CDR3 loop is CASSVGGGVGEAFF. The V gene is TRBV9, the J gene TRBJ1-1; TCRdb gives TRBD1 as the D gene, but with no DNA this cannot be confirmed. The germline V gene has CDR1 SGDLS and CDR2 YYNGEE. The CDR3 is 14 amino acids.

V and J are TRBV6-2 or TRBV6-3 and TRBJ2-1. CDR1 is MNHEY and CDR2 is SVGEGT in the germline V gene. The CDR3 runs 14 residues. CDR3 loop: CASSYSSSYNEQFF.

The genes are TRBV28 and TRBJ2-7; without DNA, the TCRdb call of TRBD2 cannot be checked. Germline V gives CDR1 MDHEN, CDR2 SYDVKM. The CDR3 extends over 15 amino acids. The CDR3 sequence is CASSPLGGGDYEQYF.

The chain uses TRBV9 and TRBJ2-2. CDR1 SGDLS and CDR2 YYNGEE come from the germline V gene. The CDR3 loop spans 14 amino acids. The CDR3 spells CASSVDGYTGELFF. The full variable domain, with the rest looked up from reference TRBV9 and TRBJ2-2, is DSGVTQTPKHLITATGQRVTLRCSPRSGDLSVYWYQQSLDQGLQFLIQYYNGEERAKGNILERFSAQQFPDLHSELNLSSLELGDSALYFCASSVDGYTGELFFGEGSRLTVL.

This chain uses TRBV29-1 with TRBJ1-1; TCRdb selects TRBD1, and the lack of DNA leaves this call unchecked. CDR3 length equals 14 residues. Germline V gives CDR1 SQVTM, CDR2 ANQGSEA. This CDR3 is CSVGGQGMNTEAFF.

This sequence joins TRBV29-1 and TRBJ1-2; with no DNA, the TCRdb D assignment of TRBD1 cannot be verified. Germline V gene data show CDR1 as SQVTM and CDR2 as ANQGSEA. The CDR3 contains 16 residues. The CDR3 here is CSVFDTLFGEGYGYTF.

The chain has TRBV7-9 and TRBJ2-7; without DNA, the TCRdb call of TRBD1 cannot be checked. CDR1 and CDR2 (germline): SEHNR, FQNEAQ (reference sequence). The CDR3 length is 13 residues. The CDR3 spells CASSPGQGPEQYF.

This chain joins TRBV12-5 and TRBJ1-2. Germline CDR1 reads LGHNT; CDR2 reads FRNRAP. The CDR3 consists of 13 residues. CDR3 sequence: CASGLVRSYGYTF. The variable domain in full, completed from reference TRBV12-5 and TRBJ1-2, reads DARVTQTPRHKVTEMGQEVTMRCQPILGHNTVFWYRQTMMQGLELLAYFRNRAPLDDSGMPKDRFSAEMPDATLATLKIQPSEPRDSAVYFCASGLVRSYGYTFGSGTRLTVV.